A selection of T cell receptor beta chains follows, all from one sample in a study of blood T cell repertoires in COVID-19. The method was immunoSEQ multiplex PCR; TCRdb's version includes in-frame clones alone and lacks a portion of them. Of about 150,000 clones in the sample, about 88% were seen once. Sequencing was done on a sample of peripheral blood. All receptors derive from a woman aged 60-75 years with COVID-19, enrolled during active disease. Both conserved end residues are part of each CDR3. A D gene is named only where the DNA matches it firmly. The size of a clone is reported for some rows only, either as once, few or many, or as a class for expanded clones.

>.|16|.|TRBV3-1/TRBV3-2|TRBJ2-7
TGTGCCAGCAGCCCGCGGACATCACGAGCTACCTACGAGCAGTACTTC
CASSPRTSRATYEQYF
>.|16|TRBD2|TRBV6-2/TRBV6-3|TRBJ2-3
TGTGCCAGCAGTTACCCCCCGGGACTAAGCACAGATACGCAGTATTTT
CASSYPPGLSTDTQYF
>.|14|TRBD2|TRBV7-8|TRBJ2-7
TGTGCCAGCAGCTTAGACCTAGCGGACATCGAGCAGTACTTC
CASSLDLADIEQYF
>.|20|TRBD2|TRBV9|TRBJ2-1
TGTGCCAGCAGCGTAGCTCCGGTAGCGGGAGGGCCATTCGGAATGAATGAGCAGTTCTTC
CASSVAPVAGGPFGMNEQFF
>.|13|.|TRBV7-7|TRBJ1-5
TGTGCCAGCAGCCTAGACTTGTCTGGGCCCCAGCATTTT
CASSLDLSGPQHF
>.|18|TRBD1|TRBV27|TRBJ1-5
TGTGCCAGCAGACCCTGGGGGACAGGGGGCTCGGGCAATCAGCCCCAGCATTTT
CASRPWGTGGSGNQPQHF
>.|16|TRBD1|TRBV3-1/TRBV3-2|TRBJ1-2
TGTGCCAGCAGCCCGCATCCCGGGACAGGGCGCTATGGCTACACCTTC
CASSPHPGTGRYGYTF
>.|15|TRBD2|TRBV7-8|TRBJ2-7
TGTGCCAGCAGCTTAGGACTAGCGGGTACCTACGAGCAGTACTTC
CASSLGLAGTYEQYF
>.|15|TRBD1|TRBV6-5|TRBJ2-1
TGTGCCAGCAGTTCCCGGGACAGGGGAAAGAATGAGCAGTTCTTC
CASSSRDRGKNEQFF
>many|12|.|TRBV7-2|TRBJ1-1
TGTGCCAGCAGCTTATTGGCCGTCGGGGCTTTCTTT
CASSLLAVGAFF
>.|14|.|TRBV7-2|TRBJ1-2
TGTGCCAGCACCGCGGGGCAACATGACTATGGCTACACCTTC
CASTAGQHDYGYTF
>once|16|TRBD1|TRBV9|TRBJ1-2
TGTGCCAGCAGCGTAGTCCACGGGACAGCTAACTATGGCTACACCTTC
CASSVVHGTANYGYTF
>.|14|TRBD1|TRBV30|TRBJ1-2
TGTGCCTTGAAAAGGGACAGTACCCCCGGTGGCTACACCTTC
CALKRDSTPGGYTF
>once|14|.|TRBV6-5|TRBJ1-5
TGTGCCAGCAGACAGGGAAGAAGCAATCAGCCCCAGCATTTT
CASRQGRSNQPQHF
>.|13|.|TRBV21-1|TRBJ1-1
TGTGCCAACCTAGGCGGACAGTGGACTGAAGCTTTCTTT
CANLGGQWTEAFF
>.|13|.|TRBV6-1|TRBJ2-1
TGTGCCAGCAGTGAACAGGGGAGAAGTGAGCAGTTCTTC
CASSEQGRSEQFF
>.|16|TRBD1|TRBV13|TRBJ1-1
TGTGCCAGCAGCCTCAGAACCGGGACAGGGACCACTGAAGCTTTCTTT
CASSLRTGTGTTEAFF